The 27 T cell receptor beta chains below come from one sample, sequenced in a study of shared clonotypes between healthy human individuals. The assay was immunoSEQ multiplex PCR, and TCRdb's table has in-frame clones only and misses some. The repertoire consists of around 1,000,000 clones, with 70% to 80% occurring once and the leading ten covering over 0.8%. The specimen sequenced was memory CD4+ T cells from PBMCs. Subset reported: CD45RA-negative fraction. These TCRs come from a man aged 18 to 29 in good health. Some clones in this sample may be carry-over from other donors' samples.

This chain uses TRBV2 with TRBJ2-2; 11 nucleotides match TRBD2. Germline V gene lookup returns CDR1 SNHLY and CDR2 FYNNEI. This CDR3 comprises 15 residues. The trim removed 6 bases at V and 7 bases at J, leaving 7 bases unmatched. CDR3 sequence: CASRWLAGGNGELFF. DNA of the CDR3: TGTGCCAGCAGGTGGCTAGCGGGAGGTAACGGGGAGCTGTTTTTT.

The CDR3 reads CASSLGQHTNTEAFF. CDR3 in DNA: TGTGCCAGCAGCTTGGGACAGCATACGAACACTGAAGCTTTCTTT. The genes are TRBV5-4 and TRBJ1-1, with D possibly matching TRBD1 (5 bases). Germline V gives CDR1 SGHNT, CDR2 YYREEE (reference sequence). The CDR3 is 15 amino acids. Trimming took 0 bases from V and 1 from J, leaving 10 bases between them.

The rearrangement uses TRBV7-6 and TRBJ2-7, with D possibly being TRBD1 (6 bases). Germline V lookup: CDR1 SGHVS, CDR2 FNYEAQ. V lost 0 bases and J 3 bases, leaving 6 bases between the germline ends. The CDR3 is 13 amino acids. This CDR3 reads CASSLAGGYEQYF. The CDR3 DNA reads TGTGCCAGCAGCTTAGCAGGGGGCTACGAGCAGTACTTC.

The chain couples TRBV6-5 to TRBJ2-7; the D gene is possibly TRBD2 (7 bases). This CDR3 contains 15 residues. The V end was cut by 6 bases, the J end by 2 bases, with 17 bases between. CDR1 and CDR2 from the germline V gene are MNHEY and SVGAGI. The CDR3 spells CASSLERGAAYEQYF. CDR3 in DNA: TGTGCCAGCAGCCTTGAACGGGGGGCGGCCTACGAGCAGTACTTC.

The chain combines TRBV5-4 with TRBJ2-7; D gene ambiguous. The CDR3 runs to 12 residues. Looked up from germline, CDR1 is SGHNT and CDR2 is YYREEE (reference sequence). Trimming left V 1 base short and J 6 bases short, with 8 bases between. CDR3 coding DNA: TGTGCCAGCAGCTTGCAAGACCGCGAGCAGTACTTC. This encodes CASSLQDREQYF.

The CDR3 sequence: CASSPSFHSGGETQYF. The CDR3, as DNA: TGTGCCAGCTCACCAAGTTTCCATTCCGGGGGGGAGACCCAGTACTTC. This chain links TRBV18 with TRBJ2-5; 7 positions match TRBD2. The CDR3 is 16 residues long. The J segment lost 5 bases and the V segment lost 2 bases, leaving 11 bases of the junction unmatched. Germline V gene lookup returns CDR1 KGHSH and CDR2 LQKENI. Supplemented by reference TRBV18 and TRBJ2-5, the full variable domain reads NAGVMQNPRHLVRRRGQEARLRCSPMKGHSHVYWYRQLPEEGLKFMVYLQKENIIDESGMPKERFSAEFPKEGPSILRIQQVVRGDSAAYFCASSPSFHSGGETQYFGPGTRLLVL.

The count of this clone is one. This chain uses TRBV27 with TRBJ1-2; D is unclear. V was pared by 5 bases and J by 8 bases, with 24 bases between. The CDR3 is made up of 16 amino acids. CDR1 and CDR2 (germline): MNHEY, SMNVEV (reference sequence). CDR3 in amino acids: CASSLIGQELYQGYTF. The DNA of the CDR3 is TGTGCCAGCAGTCTTATAGGGCAGGAGCTATATCAGGGCTACACCTTC.

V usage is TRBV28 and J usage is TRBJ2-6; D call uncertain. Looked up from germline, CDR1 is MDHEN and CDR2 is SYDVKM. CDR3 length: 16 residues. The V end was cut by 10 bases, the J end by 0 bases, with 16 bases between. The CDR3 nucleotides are TGTGCCACCAGAACTCCGGTTAGCTCTGGGGCCAACGTCCTGACTTTC. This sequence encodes CATRTPVSSGANVLTF.

CDR3 sequence reads: CASSQVGATNEKLFF. The CDR3, as DNA: TGTGCCAGCAGCCAAGTGGGTGCAACTAATGAAAAACTGTTTTTT. The rearrangement uses TRBV14 and TRBJ1-4; no clear D. V lost 1 base and J 0 bases, leaving 6 bases between the germline ends. In germline, CDR1 is SGHDN, CDR2 FVKESK. The CDR3 is 15 residues long.

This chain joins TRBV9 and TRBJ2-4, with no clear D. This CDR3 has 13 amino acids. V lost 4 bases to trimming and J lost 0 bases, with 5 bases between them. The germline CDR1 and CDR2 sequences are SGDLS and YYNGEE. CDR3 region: CASSTLAKNIQYF. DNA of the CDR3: TGTGCCAGCAGCACACTAGCCAAAAACATTCAGTACTTC.

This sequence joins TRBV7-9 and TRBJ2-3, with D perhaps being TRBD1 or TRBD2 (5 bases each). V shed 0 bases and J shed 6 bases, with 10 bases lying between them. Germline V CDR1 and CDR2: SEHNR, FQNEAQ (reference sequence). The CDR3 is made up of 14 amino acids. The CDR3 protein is CASSLAGERDTQYF. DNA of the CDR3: TGTGCCAGCAGCTTAGCGGGGGAACGTGATACGCAGTATTTT.

CDR3 in amino acids: CASSGSPGGDGYTF. The CDR3 DNA reads TGCGCCAGTAGCGGAAGTCCAGGGGGCGATGGCTACACCTTC. This chain connects TRBV5-1 to TRBJ1-2, with 8 bases that match TRBD1. Germline lookup yields CDR1 SGHRS and CDR2 YFSETQ. The CDR3 loop spans 14 amino acids. Unmatched junction bases numbered 12, after V lost 8 bases and J lost 6 bases.

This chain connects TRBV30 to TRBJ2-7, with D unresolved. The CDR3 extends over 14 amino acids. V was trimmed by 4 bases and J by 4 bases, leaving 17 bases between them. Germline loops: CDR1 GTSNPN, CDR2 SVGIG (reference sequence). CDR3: CAWKTRNGRYEQYF. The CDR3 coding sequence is TGTGCCTGGAAGACCCGAAACGGACGGTACGAGCAGTACTTC.

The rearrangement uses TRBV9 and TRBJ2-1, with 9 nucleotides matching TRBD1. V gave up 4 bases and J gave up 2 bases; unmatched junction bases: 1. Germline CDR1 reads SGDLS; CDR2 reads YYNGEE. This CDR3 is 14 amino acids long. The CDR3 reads CASSRTGAYNEQFF. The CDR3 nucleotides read TGTGCCAGCAGCCGGACAGGGGCCTACAATGAGCAGTTCTTC.

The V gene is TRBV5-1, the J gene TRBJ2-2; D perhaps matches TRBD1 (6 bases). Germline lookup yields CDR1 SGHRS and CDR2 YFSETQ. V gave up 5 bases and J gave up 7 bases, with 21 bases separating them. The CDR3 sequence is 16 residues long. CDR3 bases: TGCGCCAGCAGTCCGAGCCTACAGGGAAAAGGCGGGGAGCTGTTTTTT. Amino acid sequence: CASSPSLQGKGGELFF.

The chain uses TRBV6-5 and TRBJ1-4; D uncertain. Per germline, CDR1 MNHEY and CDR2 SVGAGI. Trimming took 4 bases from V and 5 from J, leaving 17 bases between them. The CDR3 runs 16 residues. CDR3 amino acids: CASSSSGRGVNEKLFF. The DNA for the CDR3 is TGTGCCAGCAGTTCTTCCGGTCGGGGTGTCAATGAAAAACTGTTTTTT.

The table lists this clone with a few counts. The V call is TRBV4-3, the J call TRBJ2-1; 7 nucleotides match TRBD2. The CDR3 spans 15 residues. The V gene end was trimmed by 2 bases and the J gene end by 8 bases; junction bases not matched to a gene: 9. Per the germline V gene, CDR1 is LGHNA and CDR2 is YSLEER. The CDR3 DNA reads TGCGCCAGCAGCCAAATTAGGGAGGGTGGCGATGAGCAGTTCTTC. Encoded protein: CASSQIREGGDEQFF.

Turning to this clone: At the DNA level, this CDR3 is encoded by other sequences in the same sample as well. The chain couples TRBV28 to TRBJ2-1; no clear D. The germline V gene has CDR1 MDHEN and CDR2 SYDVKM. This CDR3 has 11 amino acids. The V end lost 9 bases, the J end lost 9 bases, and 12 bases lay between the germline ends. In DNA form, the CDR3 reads TGTGCCAGTTCCCTTGTGAGTGAGCAGTTCTTC. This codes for CASSLVSEQFF.

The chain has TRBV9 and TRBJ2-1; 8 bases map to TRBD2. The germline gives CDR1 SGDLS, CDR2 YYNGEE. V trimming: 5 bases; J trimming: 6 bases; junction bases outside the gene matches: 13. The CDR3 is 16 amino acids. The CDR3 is CASRAPGAGAINEQFF. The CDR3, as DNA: TGTGCCAGCAGGGCCCCTGGAGCGGGAGCCATCAATGAGCAGTTCTTC.

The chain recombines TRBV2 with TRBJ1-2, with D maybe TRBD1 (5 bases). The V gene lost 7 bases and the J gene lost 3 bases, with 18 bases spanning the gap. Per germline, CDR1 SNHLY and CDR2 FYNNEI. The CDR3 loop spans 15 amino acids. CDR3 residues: CASKETALGDYGYTF. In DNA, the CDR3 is TGTGCCAGCAAGGAGACAGCCCTAGGCGACTATGGCTACACCTTC.

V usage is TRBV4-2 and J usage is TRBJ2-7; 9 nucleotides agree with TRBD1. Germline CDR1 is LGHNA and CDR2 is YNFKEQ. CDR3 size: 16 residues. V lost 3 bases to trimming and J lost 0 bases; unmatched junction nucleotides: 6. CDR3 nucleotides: TGTGCCAGCAGCCACGAGTCGGACAGGGGCTCCTACGAGCAGTACTTC. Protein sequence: CASSHESDRGSYEQYF.

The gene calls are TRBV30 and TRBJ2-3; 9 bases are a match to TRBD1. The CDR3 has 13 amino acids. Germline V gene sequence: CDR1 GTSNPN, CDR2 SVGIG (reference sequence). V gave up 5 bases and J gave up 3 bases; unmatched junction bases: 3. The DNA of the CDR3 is TGTGCCTGGCAGACAGGGGGAACAGATACGCAGTATTTT. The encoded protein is CAWQTGGTDTQYF.

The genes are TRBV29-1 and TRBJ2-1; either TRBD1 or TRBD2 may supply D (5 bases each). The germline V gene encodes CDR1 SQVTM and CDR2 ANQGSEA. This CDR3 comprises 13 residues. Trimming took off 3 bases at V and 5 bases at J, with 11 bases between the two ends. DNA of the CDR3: TGCAGCGTTGAGAGGGGCGCCAACAATGAGCAGTTCTTC. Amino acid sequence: CSVERGANNEQFF.

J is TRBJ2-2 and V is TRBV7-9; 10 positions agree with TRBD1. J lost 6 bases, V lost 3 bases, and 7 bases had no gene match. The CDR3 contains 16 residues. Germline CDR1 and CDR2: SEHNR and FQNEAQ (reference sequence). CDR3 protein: CASSFSRGQGAGELFF. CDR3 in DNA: TGTGCCAGCAGCTTCTCCAGAGGACAGGGGGCCGGGGAGCTGTTTTTT.

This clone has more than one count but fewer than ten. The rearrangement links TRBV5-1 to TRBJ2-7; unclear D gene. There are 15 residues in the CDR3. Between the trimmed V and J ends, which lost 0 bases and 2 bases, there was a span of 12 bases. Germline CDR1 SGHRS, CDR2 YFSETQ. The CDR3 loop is CASSLEGSRAYEQYF. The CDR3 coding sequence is TGCGCCAGCAGCTTGGAAGGATCCAGAGCCTACGAGCAGTACTTC.

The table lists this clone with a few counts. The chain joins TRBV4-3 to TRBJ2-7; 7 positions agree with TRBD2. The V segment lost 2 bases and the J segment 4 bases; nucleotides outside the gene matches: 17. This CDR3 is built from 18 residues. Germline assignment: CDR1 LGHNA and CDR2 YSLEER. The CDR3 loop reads CASSQQILVAGVRYEQYF. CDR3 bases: TGCGCCAGCAGCCAACAGATACTCGTCGCGGGAGTCAGGTACGAGCAGTACTTC.

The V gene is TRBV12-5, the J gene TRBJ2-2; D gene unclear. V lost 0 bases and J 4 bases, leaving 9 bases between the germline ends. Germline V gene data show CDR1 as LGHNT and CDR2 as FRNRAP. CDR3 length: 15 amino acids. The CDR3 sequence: CASGLVGMGTGELFF. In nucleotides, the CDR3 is TGTGCTAGTGGTTTGGTCGGAATGGGCACCGGGGAGCTGTTTTTT.